The rows below give T cell receptor beta chains drawn from one sample of a study of PD-L1 blockade in urothelial cancer. Assay: immunoSEQ multiplex PCR; the TCRdb copy retains only in-frame clones and omits some. The sample consists of around 69,000 clones, around 93% of them appearing once. The material sequenced was PBMCs, taken around atezolizumab (anti-PD-L1) treatment. The receptors here all came from a woman older than 75 with urothelial cancer. The CDR3 runs from the conserved cysteine through the conserved F or W. The order of the fields is D gene, clone size, V gene, J gene, CDR3 protein, CDR3 DNA. A D gene is named only where the DNA matches it firmly. Expanded clones get a size class; other rows say once, few or many, or leave the size out.

d_gene: TRBD2; abundance: -; v_gene: TRBV6-1; j_gene: TRBJ2-7; CDR3aa: CASRGAGAYEQYF; CDR3nt: TGTGCCAGCAGGGGCGCGGGGGCCTACGAGCAGTACTTC
d_gene: TRBD2; abundance: few; v_gene: TRBV5-1; j_gene: TRBJ2-7; CDR3aa: CASSSKGLVADEQYF; CDR3nt: TGCGCCAGCAGCTCTAAAGGACTAGTGGCGGACGAGCAGTACTTC
d_gene: TRBD2; abundance: -; v_gene: TRBV10-2; j_gene: TRBJ2-7; CDR3aa: CASRWASGSGRTGEQYF; CDR3nt: TGCGCCAGCAGATGGGCTAGCGGGAGCGGTCGAACCGGTGAGCAGTACTTC
d_gene: TRBD2; abundance: -; v_gene: TRBV28; j_gene: TRBJ2-7; CDR3aa: CASSPSILAGAPYEQYF; CDR3nt: TGTGCCAGCAGCCCATCCATACTAGCGGGAGCTCCCTACGAGCAGTACTTC
d_gene: -; abundance: -; v_gene: TRBV28; j_gene: TRBJ1-5; CDR3aa: CASSGRQGSNQPQHF; CDR3nt: TGTGCCAGCAGTGGGCGGCAGGGTAGCAATCAGCCCCAGCATTTT
d_gene: TRBD1; abundance: -; v_gene: TRBV18; j_gene: TRBJ2-1; CDR3aa: CASSPGQAYNEQFF; CDR3nt: TGTGCCAGTTCCCCGGGACAGGCCTACAATGAGCAGTTCTTC
d_gene: TRBD1; abundance: -; v_gene: TRBV28; j_gene: TRBJ1-2; CDR3aa: CASSLRRDRGNYGYTF; CDR3nt: TGTGCCAGCAGTTTGAGGAGAGACAGGGGGAACTATGGCTACACCTTC
d_gene: TRBD2; abundance: -; v_gene: TRBV5-1; j_gene: TRBJ2-5; CDR3aa: CASSLGGSGTETQYF; CDR3nt: TGCGCCAGCAGCTTGGGGGGCAGCGGGACTGAGACCCAGTACTTC
d_gene: TRBD1; abundance: -; v_gene: TRBV7-8; j_gene: TRBJ2-7; CDR3aa: CASSLAVATGAQYEQYF; CDR3nt: TGTGCCAGCAGCTTAGCCGTCGCGACAGGGGCTCAATACGAGCAGTACTTC
d_gene: TRBD2; abundance: -; v_gene: TRBV25-1; j_gene: TRBJ2-3; CDR3aa: CASSEWPSGRAADTQYF; CDR3nt: TGTGCCAGCAGTGAATGGCCTAGCGGGAGGGCTGCAGATACGCAGTATTTT
d_gene: -; abundance: -; v_gene: TRBV7-9; j_gene: TRBJ1-5; CDR3aa: CASSRPGNNQPQHF; CDR3nt: TGTGCCAGCAGCCGCCCAGGGAACAATCAGCCCCAGCATTTT
d_gene: -; abundance: -; v_gene: TRBV6-5; j_gene: TRBJ1-1; CDR3aa: CASSLGRGDTEAFF; CDR3nt: TGTGCCAGCAGTCTTGGACGGGGGGACACTGAAGCTTTCTTT
d_gene: -; abundance: -; v_gene: TRBV30; j_gene: TRBJ1-5; CDR3aa: CAWSVSGGQPQHF; CDR3nt: TGTGCCTGGAGTGTATCGGGCGGGCAGCCCCAGCATTTT
d_gene: TRBD1; abundance: -; v_gene: TRBV7-8; j_gene: TRBJ2-3; CDR3aa: CASSPLGTGDTDTQYF; CDR3nt: TGTGCCAGCAGTCCCTTGGGGACAGGGGACACAGATACGCAGTATTTT
d_gene: TRBD1; abundance: few; v_gene: TRBV6-1; j_gene: TRBJ1-2; CDR3aa: CASSEDPGGFYGYTF; CDR3nt: TGTGCCAGCAGTGAAGACCCAGGGGGCTTCTATGGCTACACCTTC
d_gene: TRBD2; abundance: -; v_gene: TRBV6-6; j_gene: TRBJ2-3; CDR3aa: CASSYLGLGADTQYF; CDR3nt: TGTGCCAGCAGTTACTTAGGACTAGGCGCAGATACGCAGTATTTT
d_gene: TRBD2; abundance: -; v_gene: TRBV5-4; j_gene: TRBJ2-5; CDR3aa: CASSLRSGLEETQYF; CDR3nt: TGTGCCAGCAGCTTGAGGTCGGGACTAGAGGAGACCCAGTACTTC
d_gene: TRBD2; abundance: -; v_gene: TRBV7-2; j_gene: TRBJ2-7; CDR3aa: CAVRGGVHEQYF; CDR3nt: TGTGCCGTTCGGGGAGGGGTCCACGAGCAGTACTTC
d_gene: -; abundance: -; v_gene: TRBV2; j_gene: TRBJ2-5; CDR3aa: CASSDWAQETQYF; CDR3nt: TGTGCCAGCAGTGACTGGGCGCAAGAGACCCAGTACTTC
d_gene: TRBD2; abundance: -; v_gene: TRBV30; j_gene: TRBJ2-3; CDR3aa: CAWSVGAGGQLTDTQYF; CDR3nt: TGTGCCTGGAGTGTAGGTGCGGGAGGGCAATTGACAGATACGCAGTATTTT
d_gene: TRBD1; abundance: -; v_gene: TRBV16; j_gene: TRBJ2-7; CDR3aa: CASSQEGQAIYEQYF; CDR3nt: TGTGCCAGCAGCCAGGAGGGACAGGCGATTTACGAGCAGTACTTC
d_gene: TRBD1; abundance: -; v_gene: TRBV5-1; j_gene: TRBJ1-5; CDR3aa: CASREGGGQGDNQPQHF; CDR3nt: TGCGCCAGCAGAGAAGGAGGGGGTCAGGGGGATAATCAGCCCCAGCATTTT
d_gene: -; abundance: -; v_gene: TRBV9; j_gene: TRBJ2-1; CDR3aa: CASSVAIGGASAYNEQFF; CDR3nt: TGTGCCAGCAGCGTAGCCATTGGGGGAGCTAGCGCCTACAATGAGCAGTTCTTC
d_gene: TRBD2; abundance: -; v_gene: TRBV6-1; j_gene: TRBJ2-1; CDR3aa: CASSDSGIWGNEQFF; CDR3nt: TGTGCCAGCAGTGATAGCGGGATTTGGGGCAATGAGCAGTTCTTC
d_gene: TRBD2; abundance: once; v_gene: TRBV10-1; j_gene: TRBJ2-1; CDR3aa: CASSGPGLAGGGNEQFF; CDR3nt: TGCGCCAGCAGTGGGCCGGGACTAGCGGGAGGTGGGAATGAGCAGTTCTTC
d_gene: -; abundance: -; v_gene: TRBV11-3; j_gene: TRBJ2-7; CDR3aa: CASSQSEQGIPYEQYF; CDR3nt: TGTGCCAGCAGCCAATCCGAACAGGGAATCCCCTACGAGCAGTACTTC
d_gene: -; abundance: -; v_gene: TRBV29-1; j_gene: TRBJ2-7; CDR3aa: CSVESTTEQYF; CDR3nt: TGCAGCGTTGAATCCACCACCGAGCAGTACTTC
d_gene: TRBD1; abundance: -; v_gene: TRBV19; j_gene: TRBJ2-5; CDR3aa: CASSELGQSKETQYF; CDR3nt: TGTGCCAGTAGTGAGTTGGGACAGAGCAAAGAGACCCAGTACTTC
d_gene: TRBD1; abundance: -; v_gene: TRBV19; j_gene: TRBJ1-2; CDR3aa: CASSPGQTYGYTF; CDR3nt: TGTGCCAGTAGTCCGGGACAGACCTATGGCTACACCTTC
d_gene: -; abundance: once; v_gene: TRBV2; j_gene: TRBJ2-6; CDR3aa: CASSERSSGANVLTF; CDR3nt: TGTGCCAGCAGTGAACGGAGCTCTGGGGCCAACGTCCTGACTTTC
d_gene: -; abundance: -; v_gene: TRBV28; j_gene: TRBJ2-7; CDR3aa: CATRLRPTYEQYF; CDR3nt: TGTGCCACCCGACTAAGACCTACCTACGAGCAGTACTTC
d_gene: TRBD2; abundance: -; v_gene: TRBV5-1; j_gene: TRBJ2-3; CDR3aa: CASSLGTSGDVGDTQYF; CDR3nt: TGCGCCAGCAGCTTGGGGACTAGCGGGGACGTGGGGGACACGCAGTATTTT
d_gene: TRBD1; abundance: -; v_gene: TRBV5-1; j_gene: TRBJ1-2; CDR3aa: CASSRGPDSNYGYTF; CDR3nt: TGCGCCAGCAGCAGGGGGCCGGACAGTAACTATGGCTACACCTTC
d_gene: -; abundance: -; v_gene: TRBV30; j_gene: TRBJ2-5; CDR3aa: CAAERRQETQYF; CDR3nt: TGTGCCGCGGAGCGGAGACAAGAGACCCAGTACTTC
d_gene: -; abundance: -; v_gene: TRBV18; j_gene: TRBJ2-7; CDR3aa: CASSPGRSAYEQYF; CDR3nt: TGTGCCAGCTCTCCGGGGAGGAGTGCCTACGAGCAGTACTTC
d_gene: TRBD2; abundance: -; v_gene: TRBV15; j_gene: TRBJ2-1; CDR3aa: CATSKTSGRGNEQFF; CDR3nt: TGTGCCACCAGCAAGACTAGCGGGAGAGGTAATGAGCAGTTCTTC
d_gene: TRBD2; abundance: -; v_gene: TRBV5-4; j_gene: TRBJ2-1; CDR3aa: CASSRGTSGRINEQFF; CDR3nt: TGTGCCAGCAGCCGCGGGACTAGCGGGAGGATCAATGAGCAGTTCTTC
d_gene: -; abundance: -; v_gene: TRBV19; j_gene: TRBJ1-5; CDR3aa: CASRLASNQPQHF; CDR3nt: TGTGCCAGTAGATTGGCCAGCAATCAGCCCCAGCATTTT
d_gene: -; abundance: -; v_gene: TRBV9; j_gene: TRBJ2-7; CDR3aa: CASSPGLRSYEQYF; CDR3nt: TGTGCCAGCAGCCCCGGACTGCGGTCCTACGAGCAGTACTTC
d_gene: -; abundance: -; v_gene: TRBV6-5; j_gene: TRBJ1-1; CDR3aa: CASSTAGEEAFF; CDR3nt: TGTGCCAGCAGCACCGCAGGTGAGGAAGCTTTCTTT
d_gene: -; abundance: -; v_gene: TRBV28; j_gene: TRBJ1-3; CDR3aa: CASVGGGSPQMRGNTIYF; CDR3nt: TGTGCCAGCGTTGGGGGAGGGTCCCCTCAGATGCGTGGAAACACCATATATTTT
d_gene: -; abundance: -; v_gene: TRBV10-3; j_gene: TRBJ2-1; CDR3aa: CATLDRTGGNYNEQFF; CDR3nt: TGTGCCACCTTGGACAGGACGGGAGGGAACTACAATGAGCAGTTCTTC
d_gene: TRBD1; abundance: few; v_gene: TRBV16; j_gene: TRBJ2-7; CDR3aa: CASSQSGAGGAEQYF; CDR3nt: TGTGCCAGCAGCCAATCGGGGGCAGGGGGCGCCGAGCAGTACTTC
d_gene: -; abundance: -; v_gene: TRBV5-4; j_gene: TRBJ2-2; CDR3aa: CASTTGGTANTGELFF; CDR3nt: TGTGCCAGCACCACGGGCGGGACAGCGAACACCGGGGAGCTGTTTTTT